These 8 T cell receptor beta chains originate from one sample sequenced in a study of blood T cell repertoires in COVID-19. Produced via immunoSEQ multiplex PCR; TCRdb's table is partial and in-frame only. The sample shows about 360,000 clones, 85% to 90% of them seen only once. The sequencing sample was made of peripheral blood. These receptors were collected from a human donor in a cohort sampled during active COVID-19.

The chain carries TRBV30 and TRBJ2-1; TRBD1 matches at 7 bases. After removal of 3 bases from V and 2 bases from J, the junction contained 4 bases not matched to a gene. CDR3 length: 14 amino acids. The germline gives CDR1 GTSNPN, CDR2 SVGIG (reference sequence). CDR3 DNA sequence: TGTGCCTGGAGATCCGGGACAGCCTACAATGAGCAGTTCTTC. Translating gives CAWRSGTAYNEQFF.

The CDR3 reads CASSIGRSSYEQYF. The CDR3 DNA follows: TGTGCCAGTAGTATAGGGCGGAGCTCCTACGAGCAGTACTTC. The J gene is TRBJ2-7, the V gene TRBV19; no clear D. Trimming removed 1 base at V and 0 bases at J, with 7 bases between. The CDR3 covers 14 residues. Germline loops: CDR1 LNHDA, CDR2 SQIVND (reference sequence).

The chain uses TRBV6-5 and TRBJ2-7, with 8 bases that match TRBD2. Germline assignment: CDR1 MNHEY and CDR2 SVGAGI. The CDR3 has 14 residues. Trimming at V came to 10 bases and at J to 0 bases, leaving 8 bases not matched to a gene. The chain's CDR3 is CATAFSGTSYEQYF. CDR3 in DNA: TGTGCCACCGCATTTAGCGGGACCTCCTACGAGCAGTACTTC.

The V call is TRBV4-2, the J call TRBJ2-1, with TRBD1 as a possible D gene (6 bases). The germline gives CDR1 LGHNA, CDR2 YNFKEQ. Trimming pared 0 bases from V and 7 bases from J, leaving 13 bases between. This CDR3 is built from 15 residues. CDR3 in amino acids: CASSQEGAAGNEQFF. CDR3 DNA: TGTGCCAGCAGCCAAGAGGGGGCCGCCGGGAATGAGCAGTTCTTC.

The chain joins TRBV10-3 to TRBJ2-7; 9 bases fit TRBD1. This CDR3 has 15 residues. V dropped 3 bases and J dropped 5; count of bases not matched to a gene: 8. Germline V CDR1 and CDR2: ENHRY, SYGVKD. CDR3 coding DNA: TGTGCCATCAGTGACTTGGACAGGGGTTTCGACGAGCAGTACTTC. Amino acids: CAISDLDRGFDEQYF.

The CDR3 loop reads CASSLAGVLYEQYF. CDR3 coding DNA: TGCGCCAGCAGCTTGGCGGGGGTTCTCTACGAGCAGTACTTC. The chain couples TRBV5-1 to TRBJ2-7; D might be TRBD2 (6 bases). Deletions cut 0 bases from V and 3 bases from J, with 10 bases between. The length of the CDR3 is 14 residues. Germline V gene lookup returns CDR1 SGHRS and CDR2 YFSETQ.

The chain has TRBV28 and TRBJ2-2; 8 nucleotides agree with TRBD1. The CDR3 is 13 amino acids. J lost 3 bases, V lost 8 bases, and 2 bases had no gene match. Germline CDR1 and CDR2: MDHEN and SYDVKM. The chain's CDR3 is CASYRGDTGELFF. The DNA of the CDR3 is TGTGCCAGCTACAGGGGGGACACCGGGGAGCTGTTTTTT.

V gene TRBV27 combines with J gene TRBJ1-1; D is perhaps TRBD1 (5 bases). Germline V gene sequence: CDR1 MNHEY, CDR2 SMNVEV (reference sequence). V dropped 3 bases and J dropped 4 bases, with 12 bases sitting between them. The CDR3 has 14 residues. CDR3 in amino acids: CASSFGGSGTEAFF. Here the CDR3 DNA reads TGTGCCAGCAGTTTCGGGGGGAGCGGCACTGAAGCTTTCTTT.